This T cell receptor (beta chain) was retrieved from a study of metastatic and nonmetastatic thyroid tumors. Background on the study: Repertoires of blood and of tissue (tumor or nodule) from malignant and benign thyroid patients were compared.

TCRdb re-called the PCR reads through MiXCR. The data contain approximately 65,000 clones, more than 3.5% of them singletons. Before thyroid surgery, none of the patients had received any treatment. Study-level results: Malignant thyroid tumors reportedly exceeded benign nodules significantly in TCR beta diversity, with the difference appearing in blood and tumor.

This clone showed up many times. Its antigen is not known. Germline loops: CDR1 LGHDT, CDR2 YNNKEL (reference sequence). The CDR3 runs 15 residues. The V and J ends lost 1 base and 4 bases, in that order; junction bases with no gene match: 4. The TCR originated in a female donor with papillary thyroid cancer or a benign thyroid nodule (not recorded which). Some clones in this sample may be carry-over from other donors' samples. This chain connects TRBV3-1 to TRBJ2-7; 10 bases agree with TRBD2. The sample taken for sequencing was blood. The CDR3 reads CASSQVSSGRYEQYF. The CDR3 DNA reads as TGTGCCAGCAGCCAAGTTTCTAGCGGGAGATACGAGCAGTACTTC.